This T cell receptor beta chain emerged from a study of T cell repertoires in ileal Crohn's disease. Overall study context: Operated complications were stricturing disease (about 60%) and penetrating disease (approximately 39%). Whole-study findings and limits: Clonal expansions were more frequent in active smokers than non-smokers at surgery. All patients with clonality above 26.8% had endoscopic recurrence.

Repertoires were generated with immunoSEQ multiplex PCR, while TCRdb's copy carries only in-frame clones and drops some. The top ten clones hold around 4.2% of a sample with about 17,000 clones, 72% of them seen once. Time point: neoterminal ileum biopsy at postoperative endoscopy, about 6 months after surgery. Germline CDR1 is MGHDK and CDR2 is SYGVNS. Trimming shortened V by 0 bases and J by 6 bases, and 8 bases separated the two germline ends. The CDR3 covers 13 residues. This clone has only one observation. Antigen unknown. Sequenced sample: ileal tissue. The chain combines TRBV25-1 with TRBJ1-2; D is uncertain. The source of this sequence is an adult with Crohn's disease. The CDR3 DNA follows: TGTGCCAGCAGTGAATATGGCCTGGATGGCTACACCTTC. Translated: CASSEYGLDGYTF.